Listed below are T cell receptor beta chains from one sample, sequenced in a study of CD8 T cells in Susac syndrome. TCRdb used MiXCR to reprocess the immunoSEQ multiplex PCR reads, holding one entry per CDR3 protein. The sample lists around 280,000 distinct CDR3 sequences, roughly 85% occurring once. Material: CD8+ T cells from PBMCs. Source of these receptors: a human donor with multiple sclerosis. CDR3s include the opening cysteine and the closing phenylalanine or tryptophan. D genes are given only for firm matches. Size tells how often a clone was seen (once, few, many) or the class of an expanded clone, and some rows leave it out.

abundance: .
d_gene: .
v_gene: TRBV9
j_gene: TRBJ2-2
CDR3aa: CASSVRAASTGELFF
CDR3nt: TGTGCCAGCAGCGTACGGGCAGCCAGCACCGGGGAGCTGTTTTTT

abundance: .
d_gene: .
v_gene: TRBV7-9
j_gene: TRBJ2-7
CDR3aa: CASKEGARYEQYF
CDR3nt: TGTGCCAGCAAGGAGGGGGCGCGCTACGAGCAGTACTTC

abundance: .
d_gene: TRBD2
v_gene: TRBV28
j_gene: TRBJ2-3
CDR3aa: CASSSPGLAGEWDTQYF
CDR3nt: TGTGCCAGCAGTTCGCCGGGACTAGCGGGAGAGTGGGATACGCAGTATTTT

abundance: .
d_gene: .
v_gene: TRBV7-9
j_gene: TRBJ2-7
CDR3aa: CASSLIGSVSSYEQYF
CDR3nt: TGTGCCAGCAGCTTAATCGGGTCTGTGAGCTCCTACGAGCAGTACTTC

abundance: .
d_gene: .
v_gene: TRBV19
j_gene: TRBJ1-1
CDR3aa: CASCPQGGHTEAFF
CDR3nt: TGTGCCAGTTGTCCTCAGGGTGGGCACACTGAAGCTTTCTTT

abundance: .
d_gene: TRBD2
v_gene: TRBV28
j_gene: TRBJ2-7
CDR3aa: CASSPLAEPSYEQYF
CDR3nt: TGTGCCAGCAGCCCCCTAGCGGAACCATCCTACGAGCAGTACTTC

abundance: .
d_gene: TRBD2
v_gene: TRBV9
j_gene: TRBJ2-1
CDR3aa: CASSVGWGGSYNEQFF
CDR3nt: TGTGCCAGCAGCGTAGGTTGGGGGGGTTCCTACAATGAGCAGTTCTTC

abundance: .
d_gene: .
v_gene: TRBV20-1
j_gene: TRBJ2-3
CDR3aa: CSARDHHRDSTDTQYF
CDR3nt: TGCAGTGCTAGAGATCATCACAGGGATAGCACAGATACGCAGTATTTT

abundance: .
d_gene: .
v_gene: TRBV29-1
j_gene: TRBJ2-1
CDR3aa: CSVEEAEETVVSDEQFF
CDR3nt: TGCAGCGTTGAGGAGGCGGAGGAAACGGTGGTTTCGGATGAGCAGTTCTTC

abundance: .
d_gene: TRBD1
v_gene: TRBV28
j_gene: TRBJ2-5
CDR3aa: CASSLKVDRAPQETQYF
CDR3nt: TGTGCCAGCAGTTTAAAGGTCGACAGGGCCCCCCAAGAGACCCAGTATTTC

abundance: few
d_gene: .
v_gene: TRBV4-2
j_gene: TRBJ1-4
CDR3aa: CASSTSLTGLDEKLFF
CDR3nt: TGTGCCAGCAGCACCTCCCTGACAGGTTTAGATGAAAAACTGTTTTTT

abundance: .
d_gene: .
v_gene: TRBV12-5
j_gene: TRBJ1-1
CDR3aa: CASGLSLNTEAFF
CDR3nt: TGTGCTAGTGGTTTGTCTTTGAACACTGAAGCTTTCTTT

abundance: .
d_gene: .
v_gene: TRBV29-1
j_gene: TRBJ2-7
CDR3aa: CSVITGPYYEQYF
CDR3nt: TGCAGCGTTATTACAGGACCGTACTACGAGCAGTACTTC

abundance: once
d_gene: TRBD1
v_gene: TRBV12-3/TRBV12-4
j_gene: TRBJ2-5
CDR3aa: CASSSSATGARETRYF
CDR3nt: TGTGCCAGCAGTTCATCCGCGACAGGGGCTAGGGAGACCCGGTACTTC

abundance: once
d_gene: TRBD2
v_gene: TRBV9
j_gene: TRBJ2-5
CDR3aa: CASSAGPAGGQETQYF
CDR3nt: TGTGCCAGCAGCGCCGGCCCAGCGGGAGGTCAAGAGACCCAGTACTTC

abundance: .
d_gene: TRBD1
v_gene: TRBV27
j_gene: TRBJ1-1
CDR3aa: CASSQRYLTHRGGTKMVDAFF
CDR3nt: TGTGCCAGCAGTCAGAGATACCTAACACACAGGGGGGGAACTAAAATGGTCGACGCTTTCTTT

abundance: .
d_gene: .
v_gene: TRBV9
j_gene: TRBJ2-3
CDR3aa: CASSAPPTGDTQYF
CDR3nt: TGTGCCAGCAGCGCGCCACCCACGGGAGATACGCAGTATTTT

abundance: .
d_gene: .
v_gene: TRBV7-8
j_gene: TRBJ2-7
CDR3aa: CASSPESVRYEQYF
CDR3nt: TGTGCCAGCAGCCCGGAGTCCGTGAGGTACGAGCAGTACTTC

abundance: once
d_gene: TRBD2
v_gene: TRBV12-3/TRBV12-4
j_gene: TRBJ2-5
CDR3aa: CASGPGLAGPETQYF
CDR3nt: TGTGCCAGCGGACCGGGACTAGCGGGACCTGAGACCCAGTACTTC

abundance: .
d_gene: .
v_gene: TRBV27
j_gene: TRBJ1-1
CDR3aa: CASSLGGDFSEAFF
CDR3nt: TGTGCCAGCAGTTTAGGGGGGGACTTCAGTGAAGCTTTCTTT

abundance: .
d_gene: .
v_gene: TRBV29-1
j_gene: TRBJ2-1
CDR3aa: CSFGASVFVNEQFF
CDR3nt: TGCAGCTTTGGGGCTTCAGTATTCGTGAATGAGCAGTTCTTC

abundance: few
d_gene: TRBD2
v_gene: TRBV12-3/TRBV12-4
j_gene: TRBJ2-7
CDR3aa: CASSLGLGGSYEQYF
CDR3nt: TGTGCCAGCAGTTTGGGACTAGGAGGATCCTACGAGCAGTACTTC

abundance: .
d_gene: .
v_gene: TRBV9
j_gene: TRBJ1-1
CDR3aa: CASSANPQVLTEAFF
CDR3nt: TGTGCCAGCAGCGCCAACCCACAGGTTTTGACTGAAGCTTTCTTT

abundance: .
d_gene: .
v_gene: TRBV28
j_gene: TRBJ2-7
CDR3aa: CASSLLGSDEQYF
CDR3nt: TGTGCCAGCAGTTTGTTGGGGTCGGACGAGCAGTACTTC

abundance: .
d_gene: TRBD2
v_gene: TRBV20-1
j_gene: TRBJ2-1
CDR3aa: CSAVGLAGSQAYNEQFF
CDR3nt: TGCAGTGCTGTGGGACTAGCGGGATCTCAGGCGTACAATGAGCAGTTCTTC

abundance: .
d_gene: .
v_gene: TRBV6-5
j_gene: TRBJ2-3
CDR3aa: CASRSELGQYF
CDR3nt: TGTGCCAGCCGTAGCGAGTTGGGGCAGTATTTT

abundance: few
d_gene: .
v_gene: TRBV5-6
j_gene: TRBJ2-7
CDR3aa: CASSLGGTVSYEQYF
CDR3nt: TGTGCCAGCAGCCTCGGCGGGACAGTGAGCTACGAGCAGTACTTC

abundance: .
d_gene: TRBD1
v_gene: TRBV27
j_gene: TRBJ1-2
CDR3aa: CASSSTGGLDGYTF
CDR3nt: TGTGCCAGCAGTTCTACAGGGGGACTCGACGGCTACACCTTC

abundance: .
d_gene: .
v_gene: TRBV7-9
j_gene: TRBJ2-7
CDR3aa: CASSLPPLSYEQYF
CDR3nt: TGTGCCAGCAGCTTACCCCCTTTGAGTTACGAGCAGTACTTC

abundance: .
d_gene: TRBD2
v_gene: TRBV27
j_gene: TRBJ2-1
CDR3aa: CASSPGPGTSGINEQFF
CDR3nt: TGTGCCAGCAGCCCGGGGCCAGGGACTAGCGGGATAAATGAGCAGTTCTTC

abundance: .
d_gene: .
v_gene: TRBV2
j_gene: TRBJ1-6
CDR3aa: CASSAGLNTHF
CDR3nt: TGTGCCAGCAGTGCGGGACTAAATACCCACTTT

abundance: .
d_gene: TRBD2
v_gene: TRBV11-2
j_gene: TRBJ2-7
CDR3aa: CASSADGELAGYEQYF
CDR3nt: TGTGCCAGCAGCGCTGACGGTGAACTAGCGGGCTACGAGCAGTACTTC

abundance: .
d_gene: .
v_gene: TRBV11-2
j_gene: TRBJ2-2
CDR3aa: CASSFWRDIMNTGELFF
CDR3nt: TGTGCCAGCAGCTTCTGGCGGGACATTATGAACACCGGGGAGCTGTTTTTT

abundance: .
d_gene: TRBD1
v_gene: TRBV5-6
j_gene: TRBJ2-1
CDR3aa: CASSHYTGAAYNEQFF
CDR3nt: TGTGCCAGCAGCCATTATACAGGGGCAGCCTACAATGAGCAGTTCTTC

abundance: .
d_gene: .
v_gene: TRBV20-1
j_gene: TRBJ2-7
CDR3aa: CSARATDEAYEQYF
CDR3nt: TGCAGTGCTAGAGCGACGGACGAAGCTTACGAGCAGTACTTC

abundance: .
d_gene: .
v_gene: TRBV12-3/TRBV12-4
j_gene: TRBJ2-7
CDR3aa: CASSPRGLAGNYEQYF
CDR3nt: TGTGCCAGCAGTCCCAGGGGGCTAGCGGGGAACTACGAGCAGTACTTC

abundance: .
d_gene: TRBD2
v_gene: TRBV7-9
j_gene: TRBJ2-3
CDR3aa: CASSLLLAGATDTQYF
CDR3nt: TGTGCCAGCAGCTTATTACTAGCGGGAGCGACAGATACGCAGTATTTT

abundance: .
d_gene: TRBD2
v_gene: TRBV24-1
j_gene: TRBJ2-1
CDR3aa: CATSDLSGIDNEQFF
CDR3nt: TGTGCCACCAGTGATTTGAGCGGGATAGACAATGAGCAGTTCTTC

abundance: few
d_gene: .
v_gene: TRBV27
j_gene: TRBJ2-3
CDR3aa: CASSPRVRSDTQYF
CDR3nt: TGTGCTAGCAGTCCCAGGGTTAGATCAGATACGCAGTATTTT

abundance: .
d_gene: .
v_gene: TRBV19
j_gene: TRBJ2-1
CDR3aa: CASSIGTGNEQFF
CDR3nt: TGTGCCAGTAGTATAGGTACAGGGAATGAGCAGTTCTTC

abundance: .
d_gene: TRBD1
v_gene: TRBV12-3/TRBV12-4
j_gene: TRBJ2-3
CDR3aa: CASITGARGPTDTQYF
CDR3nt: TGTGCCAGTATTACAGGGGCCCGAGGGCCCACAGATACGCAGTATTTT

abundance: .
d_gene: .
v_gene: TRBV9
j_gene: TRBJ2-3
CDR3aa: CASSVVPAGSTDTQYF
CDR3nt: TGTGCCAGCAGCGTAGTACCAGCGGGTAGCACAGATACGCAGTATTTT

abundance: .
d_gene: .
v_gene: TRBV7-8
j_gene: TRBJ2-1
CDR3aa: CASSRQLAGTILLSYNEQFF
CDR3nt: TGTGCCAGCAGCCGCCAGTTGGCGGGGACAATCCTCCTATCCTACAATGAGCAGTTCTTC

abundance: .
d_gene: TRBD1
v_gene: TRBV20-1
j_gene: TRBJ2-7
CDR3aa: CSAREAGGAIHEQYF
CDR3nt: TGCAGTGCTAGAGAGGCAGGGGGCGCTATCCACGAGCAGTACTTC

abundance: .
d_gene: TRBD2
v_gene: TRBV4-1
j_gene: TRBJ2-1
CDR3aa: CASSQDMGTSGINEQFF
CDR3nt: TGCGCCAGCAGCCAAGATATGGGGACTAGCGGTATCAATGAGCAGTTCTTC

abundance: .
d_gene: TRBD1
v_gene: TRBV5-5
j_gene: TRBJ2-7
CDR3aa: CASSAGTGGYEQYF
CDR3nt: TGTGCCAGCAGCGCCGGGACAGGGGGCTACGAGCAGTACTTC

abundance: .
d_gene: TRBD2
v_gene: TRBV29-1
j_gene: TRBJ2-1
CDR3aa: CSVTALAGGSSYNEQFF
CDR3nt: TGCAGCGTAACCGCACTAGCGGGAGGGAGCTCCTACAATGAGCAGTTCTTC

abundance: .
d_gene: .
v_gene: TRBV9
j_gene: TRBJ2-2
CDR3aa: CASSSTGRDNTGELFF
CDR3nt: TGTGCCAGCAGCTCAACGGGCAGGGATAACACCGGGGAGCTGTTTTTT

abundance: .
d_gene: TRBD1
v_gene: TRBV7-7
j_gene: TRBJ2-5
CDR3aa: CASSPGQYQETQHF
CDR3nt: TGTGCTAGCAGCCCGGGACAGTACCAAGAGACCCAGCACTTC

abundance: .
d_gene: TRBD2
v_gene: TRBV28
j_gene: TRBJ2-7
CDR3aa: CASSLRGGRGREQYF
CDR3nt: TGTGCCAGCAGCCTCCGCGGGGGGCGGGGGAGGGAGCAGTACTTC

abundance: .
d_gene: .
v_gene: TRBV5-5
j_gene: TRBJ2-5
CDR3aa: CASSSALGGGETQYF
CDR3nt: TGTGCCAGCAGCTCTGCCCTCGGGGGAGGAGAGACCCAGTACTTC

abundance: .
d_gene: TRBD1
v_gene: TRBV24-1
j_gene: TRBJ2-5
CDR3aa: CATSEFGQGERETQYF
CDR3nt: TGTGCCACCAGTGAATTCGGACAGGGAGAGCGAGAGACCCAGTACTTC

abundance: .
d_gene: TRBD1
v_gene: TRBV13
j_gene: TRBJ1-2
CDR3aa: CASSYRGSYYGYTF
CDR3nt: TGTGCCAGCAGCTACAGGGGATCGTACTATGGCTACACCTTC

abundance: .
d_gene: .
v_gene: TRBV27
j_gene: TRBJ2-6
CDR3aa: CASSDSVTGANVLTF
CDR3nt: TGTGCCAGCAGTGACAGCGTAACTGGGGCCAACGTCCTGACTTTC

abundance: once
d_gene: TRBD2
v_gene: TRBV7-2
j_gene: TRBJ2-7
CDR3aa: CASSSLAELGEQYF
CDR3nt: TGTGCCAGCAGCTCCCTAGCGGAGCTGGGCGAGCAGTACTTC